This TCR beta chain was captured in a study of blood T cell repertoires in COVID-19. Study-wide context: Whether acute or convalescent, the COVID-19 samples came from the United States, Italy and Spain.

The study drew participants aged about 18 to 89 years from some 24 US areas. From germline, CDR1 is SNHLY and CDR2 FYNNEI. There are 16 residues in the CDR3. V dropped 3 bases and J dropped 3; count of bases not matched to a gene: 4. Generated by immunoSEQ multiplex PCR, the TCRdb table keeps only in-frame clones and is missing some. The profile covers a few hundred thousand clones, with more than 75% appearing a single time and approximately 10% taken by the ten largest. This clone appeared a single time. V usage is TRBV2 and J usage is TRBJ1-5; 11 bases map to TRBD1. Specimen: PBMCs or T cells enriched from blood (not recorded which). This TCR was recovered from a woman aged 50 to 60 who had recovered from COVID-19. The CDR3 protein is CASSEGQGVFNQPQHF. In DNA, the CDR3 is TGTGCCAGCAGTGAGGGACAGGGGGTTTTCAATCAGCCCCAGCATTTT. Complete variable domain (other parts from reference TRBV2 and TRBJ1-5): EPEVTQTPSHQVTQMGQEVILRCVPISNHLYFYWYRQILGQKVEFLVSFYNNEISEKSEIFDDQFSVERPDGSNFTLKIRSTKLEDSAMYFCASSEGQGVFNQPQHFGDGTRLSIL.